This T cell receptor beta chain was found in a study of T cell changes during pregnancy in multiple sclerosis. V shed 1 base, J shed 1 base, and the junction held 6 bases outside the gene matches. Germline V lookup: CDR1 SGHKS, CDR2 YYEKEE (reference sequence). CDR3 length: 16 amino acids. Assay used: immunoSEQ multiplex PCR; TCRdb lists only in-frame clones, some missing. The profile shows tens of thousands of clones, roughly 91% of them singletons. The material was peripheral blood, obtained in the third trimester of pregnancy. This receptor was taken from a female donor in good health, enrolled as a control in a pregnancy study. The gene calls are TRBV5-5 and TRBJ2-7; 9 bases are a match to TRBD2. The CDR3 region is CASSLQPSGASYEQYF. Written as DNA, the CDR3 is TGTGCCAGCAGCTTGCAGCCTAGCGGGGCATCCTACGAGCAGTACTTC.